Below, one TCR beta chain is given with its context. What it recognizes is unknown. These data come from a study of T cells after yellow fever vaccination. Study results and limitations: Abundant clonotypes from the bulk population could get into FACS-sorted repertoires as contaminants. Peak timing came faster in the weaker secondary response, day 5 versus 15.

The germline CDR1 and CDR2 sequences are MNHEY and SVGAGI. Trimming removed 0 bases from V and 7 bases from J; junction bases left unmatched: 11. CDR3 length: 18 residues. MiXCR was run by TCRdb on the 5' RACE reads, yielding one entry per CDR3 protein. The repertoire holds 450,000 to 550,000 distinct CDR3 sequences, 20% to 25% seen once, with less than 20% in the top ten. J is TRBJ2-3 and V is TRBV6-5; 12 bases map to TRBD1. Sequences were derived from PBMCs, sampled roughly 23 days after the first yellow fever vaccination. The TCR sequence derives from a man younger than 30 who received the YFV17D yellow fever vaccine. The CDR3 DNA sequence: TGTGCCAGCAGTTACTCGCGTCCTCCGGGACAGGGGGCGAATACGCAGTATTTT. This sequence encodes CASSYSRPPGQGANTQYF.